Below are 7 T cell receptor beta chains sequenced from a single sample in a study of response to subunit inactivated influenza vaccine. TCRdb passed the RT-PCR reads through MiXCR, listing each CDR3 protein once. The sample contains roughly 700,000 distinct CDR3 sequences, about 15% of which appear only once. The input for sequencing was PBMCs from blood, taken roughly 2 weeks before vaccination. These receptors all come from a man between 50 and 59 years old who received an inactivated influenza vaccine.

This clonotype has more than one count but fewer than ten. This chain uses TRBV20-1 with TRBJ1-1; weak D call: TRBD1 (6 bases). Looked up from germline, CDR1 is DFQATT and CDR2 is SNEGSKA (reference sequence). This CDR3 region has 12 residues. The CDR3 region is CGQPRGGTEAFF. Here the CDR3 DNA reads TGCGGCCAGCCCAGGGGAGGGACTGAAGCTTTCTTT.

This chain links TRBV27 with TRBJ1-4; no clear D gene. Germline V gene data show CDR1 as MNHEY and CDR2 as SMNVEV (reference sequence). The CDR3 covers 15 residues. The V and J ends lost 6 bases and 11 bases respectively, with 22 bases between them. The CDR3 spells CASSPRTLVKAKLFF. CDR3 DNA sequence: TGTGCCAGCAGCCCTCGAACCTTGGTGAAAGCGAAACTGTTTTTT.

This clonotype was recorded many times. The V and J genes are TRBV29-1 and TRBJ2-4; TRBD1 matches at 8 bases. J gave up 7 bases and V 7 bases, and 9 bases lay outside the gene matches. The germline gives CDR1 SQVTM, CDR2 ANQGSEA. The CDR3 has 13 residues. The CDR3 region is CSAADRVINIQYF. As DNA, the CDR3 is TGCAGCGCCGCGGACAGGGTGATTAACATTCAGTACTTC.

The CDR3 DNA is TGTGCCAGCAGCTACCGGACTAGATCCTCAAGCACAGATACGCAGTATTTT. Encoded protein: CASSYRTRSSSTDTQYF. The V and J genes are TRBV11-2 and TRBJ2-3; TRBD2 aligns across 7 bases. Germline V gives CDR1 SGHAT, CDR2 FQNNGV. This CDR3 is 17 amino acids long. The trim removed 4 bases at V and 0 bases at J, leaving 10 bases unmatched.

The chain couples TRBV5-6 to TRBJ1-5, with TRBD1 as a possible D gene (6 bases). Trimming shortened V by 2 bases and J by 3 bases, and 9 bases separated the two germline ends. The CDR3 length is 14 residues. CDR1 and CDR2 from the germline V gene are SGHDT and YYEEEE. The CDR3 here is CASSFGQNNQPQHF. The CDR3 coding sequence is TGTGCCAGCAGCTTTGGACAGAACAATCAGCCCCAGCATTTT.

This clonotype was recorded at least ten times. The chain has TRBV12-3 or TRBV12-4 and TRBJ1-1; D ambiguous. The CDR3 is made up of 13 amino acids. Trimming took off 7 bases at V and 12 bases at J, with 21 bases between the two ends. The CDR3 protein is CASTPPGKNIPFF. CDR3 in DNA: TGTGCCAGCACCCCTCCCGGGAAGAATATTCCTTTCTTT.

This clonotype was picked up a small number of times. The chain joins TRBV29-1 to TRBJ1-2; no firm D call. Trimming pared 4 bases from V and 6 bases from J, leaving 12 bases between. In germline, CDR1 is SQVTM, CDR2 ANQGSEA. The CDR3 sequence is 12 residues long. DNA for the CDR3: TGCAGCGTTGGAAGACCAGAGGATGGCTACACCTTC. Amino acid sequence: CSVGRPEDGYTF. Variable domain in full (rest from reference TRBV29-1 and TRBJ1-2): SAVISQKPSRDICQRGTSLTIQCQVDSQVTMMFWYRQQPGQSLTLIATANQGSEATYESGFVIDKFPISRPNLTFSTLTVSNMSPEDSSIYLCSVGRPEDGYTFGSGTRLTVV.